One sample yielded the 4 T cell receptor beta chains listed below, sequenced in a study of blood T cell repertoires in COVID-19. Some clones are missing from TCRdb's copy, which holds only in-frame ones; the method was immunoSEQ multiplex PCR. Of about 100,000 clones listed, approximately 90% are singletons. The material sequenced was peripheral blood. The origin of the receptors is a man in his 60s with acute or convalescent COVID-19.

J is TRBJ1-5 and V is TRBV5-1; 10 bases agree with TRBD1. Germline V gives CDR1 SGHRS, CDR2 YFSETQ. V dropped 0 bases and J dropped 7; count of bases not matched to a gene: 1. The CDR3 covers 14 residues. The CDR3 loop reads CASSLGQGAQPQHF. CDR3 coding DNA: TGCGCCAGCAGCTTGGGACAGGGGGCCCAGCCCCAGCATTTT.

The rearrangement joins TRBV4-1 to TRBJ1-2, with D unclear. Germline lookup yields CDR1 MGHRA and CDR2 YSYEKL. V was pared by 0 bases and J by 3 bases, with 8 bases between. CDR3 length: 14 residues. CDR3: CASSQDPGDYGYTF. The CDR3 DNA reads TGCGCCAGCAGCCAAGATCCCGGGGACTATGGCTACACCTTC.

The chain employs TRBV7-6 and TRBJ2-1; D uncertain. In germline, CDR1 is SGHVS, CDR2 FNYEAQ. V was trimmed by 0 bases and J by 5 bases, leaving 11 bases between them. The CDR3 contains 15 residues. Here the CDR3 DNA reads TGTGCCAGCAGCTTAGCGCTAGTCCGAAACAATGAGCAGTTCTTC. Encoded protein: CASSLALVRNNEQFF.

The chain combines TRBV2 with TRBJ1-2, with TRBD1 identical over 10 bases. The CDR3 is 14 amino acids. Trimming cost V 2 bases and J 8 bases; bases outside gene matches: 5. Germline CDR1 is SNHLY and CDR2 is FYNNEI. This chain's CDR3 is CASSERQGAWGYTF. Written as DNA, the CDR3 is TGTGCCAGCAGTGAAAGACAGGGGGCTTGGGGCTACACCTTC.